This T cell receptor beta chain was captured in a study of T-cell reconstitution after alpha-beta-depleted transplantation in children. Whole-study results and caveats: Newly made T cells mostly supplied T-cell counts and diversity one year after transplant. Roughly two months post-transplant, alpha-beta T cells reportedly originated from several hundred graft clones that had expanded.

This clonotype was observed a handful of times. Antigen unknown. Preparing the TCRbeta library involved the use of unique molecular identifiers. TCRdb reprocessed the PCR reads with MiXCR, giving one entry per CDR3 protein. The repertoire includes 400,000 to 450,000 distinct CDR3 sequences, approximately 42% of them detected once, and 27% sits in the top ten. The sample was PBMCs, taken before TCRalphabeta/CD19-depleted stem cell transplant. The clonotype comes from a girl aged 2 to 9 with aplastic anemia, due to receive a stem cell transplant.

The CDR3 bases are TGTGCCAGCAGCTTAGGGAGGCCAACCACCCAGTTCTTC. This codes for CASSLGRPTTQFF. This chain uses TRBV11-1 with TRBJ2-1; perhaps TRBD2 as D (5 bases). The CDR3 has 13 residues. Germline CDR1 is SGHAT and CDR2 is FQDESV (reference sequence). Trimming cost V 1 base and J 13 bases, with 14 bases left between them. Drawing the rest from reference TRBV11-1 and TRBJ2-1, the complete variable domain is EAEVAQSPRYKITEKSQAVAFWCDPISGHATLYWYRQILGQGPELLVQFQDESVVDDSQLPKDRFSAERLKGVDSTLKIQPAELGDSAMYLCASSLGRPTTQFFGPGTRLTVL.